This is a list of T cell receptor beta chains from one sample in a study of shared clonotypes between healthy human individuals. Clones were sequenced by immunoSEQ multiplex PCR, and TCRdb holds only the in-frame ones, with some missing. The profile shows some 1.4 million clones, around 97% of them singletons. Specimen: naive CD4+ T cells sorted from blood. These receptors originate from a man between 25 and 39 years old in good health. CDR3s include the opening cysteine and the closing phenylalanine or tryptophan. The D gene is left open where the match is weak. Not every row has a clone size; where given, it reads once, few, many or a size class.

J gene,V gene,D gene,clone size,CDR3 DNA,CDR3 protein
TRBJ2-1,TRBV30,TRBD2,NA,TGTGCCTGGAATTCCGGGACTAGCGGGACCAATGAGCAGTTCTTC,CAWNSGTSGTNEQFF
TRBJ2-2,TRBV7-9,NA,NA,TGTGCCAGCAGCTTAGCGGGGGTCACCGGGGAGCTGTTTTTT,CASSLAGVTGELFF
TRBJ1-5,TRBV5-4,TRBD1,NA,TGTGCCAGCAGCTCTGGACAGGGCGGCCAGCCCCAGCATTTT,CASSSGQGGQPQHF
TRBJ2-2,TRBV4-3,NA,NA,TGCGCCAGCAGCCAAGAGACCCACCGAGGGGAGCTGTTTTTT,CASSQETHRGELFF
TRBJ1-1,TRBV5-1,TRBD1,NA,TGCGCCAGCGGACAACAGGGGATGAACACTGAAGCTTTCTTT,CASGQQGMNTEAFF
TRBJ2-6,TRBV7-2,NA,NA,TGTGCCAGCAGCCCGGGACTCCCGGGGGCCTCTGGGGCCAACGTCCTGACTTTC,CASSPGLPGASGANVLTF
TRBJ2-5,TRBV7-9,NA,NA,TGTGCCAGCAGCGGGGGCGCCGGGACTACGGGAGAGACCCAGTACTTC,CASSGGAGTTGETQYF
TRBJ1-2,TRBV15,TRBD1,NA,TGTGCCAGGTCGATAAAAGGGACAGGAGCTAACTATGGCTACACCTTC,CARSIKGTGANYGYTF
TRBJ2-2,TRBV5-1,TRBD2,NA,TGCGCCAGCAGCTTATTGACGGGGGGGCCCACCGGGGAGCTGTTTTTT,CASSLLTGGPTGELFF
TRBJ1-5,TRBV12-2,NA,NA,TGTGCAAGTCGCTTTACAGCCGGGACAGCCCTTGGCAATCAGCCCCAGCATTTT,CASRFTAGTALGNQPQHF
TRBJ2-1,TRBV9,NA,NA,TGTGCCAGCAGCGTACGTCAGAACAATGAGCAGTTCTTC,CASSVRQNNEQFF
TRBJ2-5,TRBV5-1,TRBD1,NA,TGCGCCAGCAGCCCCGGACAGGGGCGGGAGACCCAGTACTTC,CASSPGQGRETQYF
TRBJ2-1,TRBV19,TRBD2,NA,TGTGCCAGTAGACTAGCGGGAGGGTCTAATGAGCAGTTCTTC,CASRLAGGSNEQFF
TRBJ2-2,TRBV27,NA,once,TGTGCCAGCAGTTTAACAGGCAGAACTAACACCGGGGAGCTGTTTTTT,CASSLTGRTNTGELFF
TRBJ1-4,TRBV19,NA,once,TGTGCCAGTAGTAATCGGACTGCAACTAATGAAAAACTGTTTTTT,CASSNRTATNEKLFF
TRBJ2-1,TRBV11-2,NA,NA,TGTGCCAGCAGTCAAGGGGTGGACGTTTACAATGAGCAGTTCTTC,CASSQGVDVYNEQFF
TRBJ2-7,TRBV21-1,NA,NA,TGTGCCAGCGCGGGTAACAAAAACTACGAGCAGTACTTC,CASAGNKNYEQYF
TRBJ2-7,TRBV28,TRBD1,NA,TGTGCCAGCAGCATAGACAGGGTCCCCTTCTACGAGCAGTACTTC,CASSIDRVPFYEQYF
TRBJ2-2,TRBV9,TRBD2,NA,TGTGCCAGCAGCAGGACTAGCGGGAGGAGTGCGAACACCGGGGAGCTGTTTTTT,CASSRTSGRSANTGELFF
TRBJ1-1,TRBV19,NA,NA,TGTGCCAGTACGGCGGGACCCTCTCGCACTGAAGCTTTCTTT,CASTAGPSRTEAFF
TRBJ2-7,TRBV7-2,NA,NA,TGTGCCAGCAGACGACACGTGGGGGGTGACTACGAGCAGTACTTC,CASRRHVGGDYEQYF
TRBJ1-3,TRBV6-5,NA,NA,TGTGCCAGCAGTGAAAGCTCTGGAAACACCATATATTTT,CASSESSGNTIYF
TRBJ1-1,TRBV28,NA,few,TGTGCCAGCAGTTTTTTCAGGGGGAACACTGAAGCTTTCTTT,CASSFFRGNTEAFF
TRBJ2-7,TRBV19,TRBD1,once,TGTGCCAGTAGTATTTCGGTTGGACAGGGCTACGAGCAGTACTTC,CASSISVGQGYEQYF
TRBJ1-2,TRBV4-3,NA,NA,TGCGCCAGCAGCCTAGACATACGTTATGGCTACACCTTC,CASSLDIRYGYTF
TRBJ2-1,TRBV10-2,TRBD2,NA,TGCGCCAGCAGTGAGACTAGCGGGCCAAGTTACAATGAGCAGTTCTTC,CASSETSGPSYNEQFF
TRBJ2-1,TRBV11-2,NA,NA,TGTGCCAGCAGCTTCCCCTCTGCCGATGAGCAGTTCTTC,CASSFPSADEQFF
TRBJ1-5,TRBV19,NA,NA,TGTGCCAGTAGTATAGTTAAGGGGGGCAATCAGCCCCAGCATTTT,CASSIVKGGNQPQHF
TRBJ2-7,TRBV28,TRBD2,NA,TGTGCCAGCAGTGTAGCTAGCGGGCCTCCTGTCTCCTACGAGCAGTACTTC,CASSVASGPPVSYEQYF
TRBJ1-5,TRBV2,TRBD1,NA,TGTGCCAGCAGCGGGGACAGGGCTGGTCAGCCCCAGCATTTT,CASSGDRAGQPQHF
TRBJ2-2,TRBV27,NA,NA,TGTGCCAGCAGCGTCGGGATTCTTAACACCGGGGAGCTGTTTTTT,CASSVGILNTGELFF
TRBJ2-1,TRBV10-1,NA,NA,TGCGCCAGCAGCCTAACTCGGGGAAATGAGCAGTTCTTC,CASSLTRGNEQFF
TRBJ2-7,TRBV5-1,NA,NA,TGCGCCAGCAGCTTGGTCCCAGGGGGGCGCGAGCAGTACTTC,CASSLVPGGREQYF
TRBJ1-5,TRBV4-3,TRBD1,NA,TGCGCCAGCAGCCAAGCTCACCGACAGGGTCGAGAGCCCCAGCATTTT,CASSQAHRQGREPQHF
TRBJ2-3,TRBV5-4,TRBD2,NA,TGTGCCAGCAGCTTGGACCCGGGACTAGCGGGACTCCGCGATACGCAGTATTTT,CASSLDPGLAGLRDTQYF
TRBJ2-7,TRBV18,TRBD1,NA,TGTGCCAGCTCAGAACGGACAGGCCCCTACGAGCAGTACTTC,CASSERTGPYEQYF
TRBJ2-1,TRBV7-9,TRBD1,NA,TGTGCCAGCAGCTTATTGGGACAGTACAATGAGCAGTTCTTC,CASSLLGQYNEQFF
TRBJ2-7,TRBV2,NA,NA,TGTGCCAGCAGTGAAGGTTTAGGCTACGAGCAGTACTTC,CASSEGLGYEQYF
TRBJ2-3,TRBV10-2,NA,once,TGCGCCAGCAGTGATAGCTCGGGCAGGGCAGATACGCAGTATTTT,CASSDSSGRADTQYF
TRBJ1-3,TRBV28,TRBD1,NA,TGTGCCAGCAGTCTAGAGGCAGGGGGTCCCTCTGGAAACACCATATATTTT,CASSLEAGGPSGNTIYF
TRBJ2-7,TRBV7-8,TRBD1,NA,TGTGCCAGCAGCTTAGAGGGGGACAGGGTCCCCCTTTCCTACGAGCAGTACTTC,CASSLEGDRVPLSYEQYF
TRBJ2-2,TRBV5-6,NA,NA,TGTGCCAGCACCTTAAGTACCGGGGAGCTGTTTTTT,CASTLSTGELFF
TRBJ2-2,TRBV25-1,NA,NA,TGTGCCAGCAGTGAATTTTGGGTGGAGGAGCTGTTTTTT,CASSEFWVEELFF
TRBJ2-1,TRBV7-2,TRBD2,NA,TGTGCCAGCAGCGTTCTAGCGGGAGGGAATGAGCAGTTCTTC,CASSVLAGGNEQFF
TRBJ2-1,TRBV30,NA,few,TGTGCCTGGGACGGAAGGGGTGAGCAGTTCTTC,CAWDGRGEQFF
TRBJ1-2,TRBV7-2,NA,NA,TGTGCCACGACGAGACGGGGTAGCTCCTTCTATGGCTACACCTTC,CATTRRGSSFYGYTF
TRBJ1-1,TRBV5-4,TRBD1,NA,TGTGCCAGCAGCTTGGCGGACAGGGGAGGCGGCACTGAAGCTTTCTTT,CASSLADRGGGTEAFF
TRBJ2-3,TRBV5-4,TRBD1,once,TGTGCCAGCAGCTCCGACAGGGGAGGCACAGATACGCAGTATTTT,CASSSDRGGTDTQYF
TRBJ2-7,TRBV2,TRBD1,NA,TGTGCCAGCAGTCCGGACAGGGGAGGAGGCGAGCAGTACTTC,CASSPDRGGGEQYF
TRBJ1-5,TRBV19,NA,NA,TGTGCCAGTAGTATGAGTGGGGGGATGCCCCAGCATTTT,CASSMSGGMPQHF
TRBJ1-5,TRBV7-2,NA,NA,TGTGCCAGCAGCTTACAAGGAGGGGAAGGACGGACGAATCAGCCCCAGCATTTT,CASSLQGGEGRTNQPQHF
TRBJ2-7,TRBV19,TRBD1,NA,TGTGCCAGTAGCTTGCGGACAGGGTTTTCGGGCGAGCAGTACTTC,CASSLRTGFSGEQYF
TRBJ2-5,TRBV5-1,TRBD1,once,TGCGCCAGCAGCCCGTGGACAGGGTTAGAGACCCAGTACTTC,CASSPWTGLETQYF
TRBJ2-5,TRBV28,TRBD1,NA,TGTGCCAGCAGTTTGAGCGCAGGGGGTATGTACTTC,CASSLSAGGMYF
TRBJ2-7,TRBV5-1,NA,NA,TGCGCCAGCAGCTTGGAAGCCAGCTCCTACGAGCAGTACTTC,CASSLEASSYEQYF
TRBJ1-2,TRBV9,NA,NA,TGTGCCAGCAGCGTAGAAAGGGGGTTAACCTATGGCTACACCTTC,CASSVERGLTYGYTF
TRBJ2-5,TRBV28,NA,NA,TGTGCCAGCATGAGGCCGCAAGAGACCCAGTACTTC,CASMRPQETQYF
TRBJ1-1,TRBV7-2,NA,NA,TGTGCCAGCAGCTTAGAGGCAAGGGAGAACACTGAAGCTTTCTTT,CASSLEARENTEAFF